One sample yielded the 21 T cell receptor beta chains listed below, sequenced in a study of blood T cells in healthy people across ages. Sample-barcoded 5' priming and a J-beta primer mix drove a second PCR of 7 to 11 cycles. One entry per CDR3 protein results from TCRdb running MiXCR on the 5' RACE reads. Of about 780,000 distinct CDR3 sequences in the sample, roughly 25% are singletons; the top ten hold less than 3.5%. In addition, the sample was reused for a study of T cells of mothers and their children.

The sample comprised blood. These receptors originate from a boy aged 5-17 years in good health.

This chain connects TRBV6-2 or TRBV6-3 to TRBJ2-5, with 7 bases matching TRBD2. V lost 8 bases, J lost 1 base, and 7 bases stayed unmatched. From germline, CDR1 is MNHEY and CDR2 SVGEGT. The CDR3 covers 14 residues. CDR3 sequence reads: CASYPGGFQETQYF. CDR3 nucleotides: TGTGCCAGCTATCCGGGGGGTTTCCAAGAGACCCAGTACTTC.

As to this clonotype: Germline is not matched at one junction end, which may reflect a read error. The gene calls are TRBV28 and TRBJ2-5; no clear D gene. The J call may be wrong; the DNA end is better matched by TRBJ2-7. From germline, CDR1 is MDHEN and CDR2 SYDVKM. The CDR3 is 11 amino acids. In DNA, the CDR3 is TGTGCCAACAGTTCCCCGTACGAGCAGTACTTC. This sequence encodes CANSSPYEQYF.

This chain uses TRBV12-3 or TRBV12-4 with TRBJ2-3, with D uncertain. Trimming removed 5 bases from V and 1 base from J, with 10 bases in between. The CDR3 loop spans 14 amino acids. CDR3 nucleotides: TGTGCCAGCAGTCCAATACGAGGCACAGATACGCAGTATTTT. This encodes CASSPIRGTDTQYF.

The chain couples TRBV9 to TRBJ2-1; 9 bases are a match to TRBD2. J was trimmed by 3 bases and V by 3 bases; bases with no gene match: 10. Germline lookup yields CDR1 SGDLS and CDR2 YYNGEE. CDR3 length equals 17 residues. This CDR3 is CASSAFGRLADYNEQFF. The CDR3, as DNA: TGTGCCAGCAGCGCCTTCGGGCGACTAGCGGACTACAATGAGCAGTTCTTC.

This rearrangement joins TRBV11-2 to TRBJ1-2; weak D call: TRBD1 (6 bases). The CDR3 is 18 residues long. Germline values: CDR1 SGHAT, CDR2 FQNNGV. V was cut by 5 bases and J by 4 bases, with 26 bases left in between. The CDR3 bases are TGTGCCAGCAGCATCCCGCAACAGGGAAACAGGTGGATCTATGGCTACACCTTC. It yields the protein CASSIPQQGNRWIYGYTF.

CDR3 DNA sequence: TGTGCCAGCAGCCAAGAGAAGGGATACAATGAGCAGTTCTTC. Protein: CASSQEKGYNEQFF. V usage is TRBV4-2 and J usage is TRBJ2-1; D call uncertain. Germline V gene sequence: CDR1 LGHNA, CDR2 YNFKEQ. The length of the CDR3 is 14 residues. V lost 0 bases and J lost 4, with 7 bases in between.

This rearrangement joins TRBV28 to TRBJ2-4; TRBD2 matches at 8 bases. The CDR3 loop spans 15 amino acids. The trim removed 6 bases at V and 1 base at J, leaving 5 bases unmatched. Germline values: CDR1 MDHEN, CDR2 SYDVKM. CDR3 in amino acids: CASSREGKAKNIQYF. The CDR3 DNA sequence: TGTGCCAGCAGCCGGGAGGGAAAGGCCAAAAACATTCAGTACTTC.

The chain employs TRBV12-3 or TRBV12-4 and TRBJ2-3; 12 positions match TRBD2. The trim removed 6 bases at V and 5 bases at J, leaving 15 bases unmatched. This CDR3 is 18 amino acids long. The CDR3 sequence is CASSYGALAGGGGDTQYF. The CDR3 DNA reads TGTGCCAGCAGCTATGGCGCACTAGCGGGGGGCGGGGGAGATACGCAGTATTTT.

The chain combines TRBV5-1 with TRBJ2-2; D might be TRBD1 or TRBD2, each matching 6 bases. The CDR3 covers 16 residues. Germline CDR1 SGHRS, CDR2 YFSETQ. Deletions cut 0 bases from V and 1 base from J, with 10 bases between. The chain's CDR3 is CASSLAEGGNTGELFF. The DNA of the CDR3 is TGCGCCAGCAGCTTGGCCGAGGGGGGGAACACCGGGGAGCTGTTTTTT.

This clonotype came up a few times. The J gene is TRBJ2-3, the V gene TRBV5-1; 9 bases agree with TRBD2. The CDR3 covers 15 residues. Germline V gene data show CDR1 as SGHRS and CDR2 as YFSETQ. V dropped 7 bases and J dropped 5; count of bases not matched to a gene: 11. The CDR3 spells CASVSGTSRGDTQYF. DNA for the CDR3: TGCGCCAGCGTAAGTGGGACTAGCAGGGGAGATACGCAGTATTTT.

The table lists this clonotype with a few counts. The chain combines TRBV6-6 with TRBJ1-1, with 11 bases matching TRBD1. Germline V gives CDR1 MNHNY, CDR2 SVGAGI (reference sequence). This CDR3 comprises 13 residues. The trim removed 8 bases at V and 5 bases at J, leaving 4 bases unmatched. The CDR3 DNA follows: TGTGCCAGCTCCGGGACAGGGGGGACTGAAGCTTTCTTT. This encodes CASSGTGGTEAFF.

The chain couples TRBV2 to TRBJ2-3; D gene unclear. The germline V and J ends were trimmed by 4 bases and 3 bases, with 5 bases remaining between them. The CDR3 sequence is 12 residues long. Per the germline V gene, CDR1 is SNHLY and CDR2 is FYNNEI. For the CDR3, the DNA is TGTGCCAGCAGTGGACTTACAGATACGCAGTATTTT. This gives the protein CASSGLTDTQYF.

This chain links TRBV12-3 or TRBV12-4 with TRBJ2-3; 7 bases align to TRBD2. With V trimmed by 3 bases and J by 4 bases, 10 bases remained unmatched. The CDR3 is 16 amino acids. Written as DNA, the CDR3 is TGTGCCAGCAGTTTTGGTGTAGCGGGCAGGGCAGATACGCAGTATTTT. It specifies CASSFGVAGRADTQYF.

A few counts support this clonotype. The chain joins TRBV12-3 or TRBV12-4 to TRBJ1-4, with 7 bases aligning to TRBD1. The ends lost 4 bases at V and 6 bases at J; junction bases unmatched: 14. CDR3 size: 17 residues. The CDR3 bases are TGTGCCAGCAGTTCCTGGGACAGTAATATGGGGCATGAAAAACTGTTTTTT. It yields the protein CASSSWDSNMGHEKLFF.

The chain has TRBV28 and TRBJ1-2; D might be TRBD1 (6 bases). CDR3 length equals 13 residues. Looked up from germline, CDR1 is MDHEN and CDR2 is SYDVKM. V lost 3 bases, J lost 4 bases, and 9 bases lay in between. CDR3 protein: CASSFSGAYGYTF. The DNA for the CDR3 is TGTGCCAGCAGTTTTTCAGGGGCCTATGGCTACACCTTC.

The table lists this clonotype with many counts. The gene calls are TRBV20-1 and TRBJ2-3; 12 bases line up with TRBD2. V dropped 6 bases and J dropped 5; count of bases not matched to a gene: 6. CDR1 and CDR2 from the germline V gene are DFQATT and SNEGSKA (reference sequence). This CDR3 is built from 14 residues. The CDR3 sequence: CSARTSGVKDTQYF. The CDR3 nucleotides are TGCAGTGCGAGGACTAGCGGGGTAAAAGATACGCAGTATTTT.

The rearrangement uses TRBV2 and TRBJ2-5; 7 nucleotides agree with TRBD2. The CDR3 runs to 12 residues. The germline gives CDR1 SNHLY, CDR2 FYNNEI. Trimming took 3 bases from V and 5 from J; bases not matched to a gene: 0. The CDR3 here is CASSDGRETQYF. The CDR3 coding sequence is TGTGCCAGCAGTGACGGGAGGGAGACCCAGTACTTC.

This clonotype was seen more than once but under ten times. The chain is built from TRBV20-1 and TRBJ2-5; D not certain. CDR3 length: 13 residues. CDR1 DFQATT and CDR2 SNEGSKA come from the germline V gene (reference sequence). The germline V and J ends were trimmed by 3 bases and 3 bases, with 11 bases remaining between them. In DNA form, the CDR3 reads TGCAGTGCTAGTGTCGGCAGAAAAGAGACCCAGTACTTC. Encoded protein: CSASVGRKETQYF.

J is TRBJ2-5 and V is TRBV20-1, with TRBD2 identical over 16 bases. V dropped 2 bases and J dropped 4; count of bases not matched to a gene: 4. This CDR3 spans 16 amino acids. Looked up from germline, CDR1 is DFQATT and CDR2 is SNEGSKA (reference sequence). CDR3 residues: CSARIGTSGGAETQYF. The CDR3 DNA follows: TGCAGTGCTAGAATAGGGACTAGCGGGGGGGCAGAGACCCAGTACTTC.

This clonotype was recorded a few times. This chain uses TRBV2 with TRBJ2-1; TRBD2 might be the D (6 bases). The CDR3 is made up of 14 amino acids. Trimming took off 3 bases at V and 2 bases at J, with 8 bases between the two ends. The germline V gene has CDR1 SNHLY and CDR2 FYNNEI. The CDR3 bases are TGTGCCAGCAGTGAGGAGCGGGCCTACAATGAGCAGTTCTTC. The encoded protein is CASSEERAYNEQFF.

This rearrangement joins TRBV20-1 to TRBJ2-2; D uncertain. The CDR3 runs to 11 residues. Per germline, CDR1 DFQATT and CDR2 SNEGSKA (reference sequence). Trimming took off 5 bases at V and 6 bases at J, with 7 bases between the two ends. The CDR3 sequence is CSAPYPGELFF. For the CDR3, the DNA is TGCAGTGCTCCGTATCCCGGGGAGCTGTTTTTT.